Listed below are T cell receptor beta chains from one sample, sequenced in a study of technical replicates of blood from a few donors. Using immunoSEQ multiplex PCR, the repertoire was profiled, and TCRdb retains in-frame clones only, with some absent. The repertoire holds about 93,000 clones, approximately 95% seen once, with approximately 0.25% in the top ten. Sequencing input: T cells isolated from PBMCs. These TCRs come from a human donor in good health. Both conserved end residues are part of each CDR3. A D gene is named only where the DNA matches it firmly. Some rows mark clone size as missing; the rest say once, few, many or name a class of expanded clone.

clone_size: .
v_call: TRBV19
d_call: TRBD1
j_call: TRBJ2-7
cdr3_nt: TGTGCCAGTAGTAATGGGGTCGACAGGGTGTACTACGAGCAGTACTTC
cdr3_aa: CASSNGVDRVYYEQYF

clone_size: .
v_call: TRBV6-5
d_call: .
j_call: TRBJ1-2
cdr3_nt: TGTGCCAGCAGCCCCTTTCCCCTAGCTAACTATGGCTACACCTTC
cdr3_aa: CASSPFPLANYGYTF

clone_size: .
v_call: TRBV19
d_call: .
j_call: TRBJ1-5
cdr3_nt: TGTGCCAGTAGTGATACAGGTTATGGCAATCAGCCCCAGCATTTT
cdr3_aa: CASSDTGYGNQPQHF

clone_size: .
v_call: TRBV28
d_call: .
j_call: TRBJ2-3
cdr3_nt: TGTGCCAGCTGGGAATCCGGGAGACGCACAGATACGCAGTATTTT
cdr3_aa: CASWESGRRTDTQYF

clone_size: .
v_call: TRBV5-1
d_call: TRBD2
j_call: TRBJ2-3
cdr3_nt: TGCGCCAGCAGCCACTACACTCTAGCGGGGGGCGGCACAGATACGCAGTATTTT
cdr3_aa: CASSHYTLAGGGTDTQYF

clone_size: .
v_call: TRBV12-1
d_call: .
j_call: TRBJ2-7
cdr3_nt: TGTGCCAGCAGCTTTGAGGAGCTATTGGTAAGATACTACGAGCAGTACTTC
cdr3_aa: CASSFEELLVRYYEQYF

clone_size: .
v_call: TRBV7-3
d_call: TRBD1
j_call: TRBJ2-3
cdr3_nt: TGTGCCAGCAGCCCGATACAGGGGAGCGAGTCAGATACGCAGTATTTT
cdr3_aa: CASSPIQGSESDTQYF

clone_size: .
v_call: TRBV5-6
d_call: .
j_call: TRBJ1-1
cdr3_nt: TGTGCCAGCAGCCATGGCTCTGAAGCTTTCTTT
cdr3_aa: CASSHGSEAFF

clone_size: .
v_call: TRBV19
d_call: TRBD1
j_call: TRBJ1-1
cdr3_nt: TGTGCCAGTAGTATGATTTTGATGGGACAGACGAACACTGAAGCTTTCTTT
cdr3_aa: CASSMILMGQTNTEAFF

clone_size: .
v_call: TRBV6-1
d_call: .
j_call: TRBJ2-7
cdr3_nt: TGTGCCAGCACTCGGGGGAGTTGGTTTGACTACGAGCAGTACTTC
cdr3_aa: CASTRGSWFDYEQYF

clone_size: .
v_call: TRBV18
d_call: TRBD2
j_call: TRBJ2-5
cdr3_nt: TGTGCCAGCTCACCTAGGACTAGCGTTCAAGAGACCCAGTACTTC
cdr3_aa: CASSPRTSVQETQYF

clone_size: once
v_call: TRBV19
d_call: TRBD1
j_call: TRBJ1-4
cdr3_nt: TGTGCCAGTAGTATCACAGGGGGCTATGAAAAACTGTTTTTT
cdr3_aa: CASSITGGYEKLFF

clone_size: once
v_call: TRBV5-4
d_call: TRBD1
j_call: TRBJ1-1
cdr3_nt: TGTGCCAGCAGCTTGTTGGCAGGGGGGAACACTGAAGCTTTCTTT
cdr3_aa: CASSLLAGGNTEAFF

clone_size: .
v_call: TRBV19
d_call: TRBD1
j_call: TRBJ1-2
cdr3_nt: TGTGCCAGTAGTATCCCCGGGACAGGGGAAATAACCTTC
cdr3_aa: CASSIPGTGEITF

clone_size: .
v_call: TRBV7-9
d_call: TRBD1
j_call: TRBJ2-1
cdr3_nt: TGTGCCAGCAGCTTAGAAGACAGGGGTCCGAATGAGCAGTTCTTC
cdr3_aa: CASSLEDRGPNEQFF

clone_size: .
v_call: TRBV7-9
d_call: .
j_call: TRBJ1-1
cdr3_nt: TGTGCCAGCAGCTTAGAGGGGGGGGTTGGGGCTTTCTTT
cdr3_aa: CASSLEGGVGAFF

clone_size: once
v_call: TRBV28
d_call: TRBD2
j_call: TRBJ2-3
cdr3_nt: TGTGCCAGCAGTTTTATAGCGGGAGGGCCCACAGATACGCAGTATTTT
cdr3_aa: CASSFIAGGPTDTQYF

clone_size: .
v_call: TRBV5-1
d_call: .
j_call: TRBJ2-5
cdr3_nt: TGCGCCAGCAGCTTGGAAGGCGGGGGCACGATTCCGTACCAAGAGACCCAGTACTTC
cdr3_aa: CASSLEGGGTIPYQETQYF

clone_size: .
v_call: TRBV25-1
d_call: .
j_call: TRBJ2-2
cdr3_nt: TGTGCCAGCAGTGAACTAGCGCTGACCGGGGAGCTGTTTTTT
cdr3_aa: CASSELALTGELFF

clone_size: .
v_call: TRBV9
d_call: TRBD1
j_call: TRBJ2-1
cdr3_nt: TGTGCCAGCAGCGTAGAAGTTACAGGGGGCTATGGGGAGCAGTTCTTC
cdr3_aa: CASSVEVTGGYGEQFF

clone_size: .
v_call: TRBV14
d_call: TRBD1
j_call: TRBJ1-1
cdr3_nt: TGTGCCAGCAGCAGAACAGGGGGCGGGGCTGAAGCTTTCTTT
cdr3_aa: CASSRTGGGAEAFF

clone_size: once
v_call: TRBV25-1
d_call: TRBD1
j_call: TRBJ2-5
cdr3_nt: TGTGCCAGCAGTCCGGGACAGGGATGGTCAGAGACCCAGTACTTC
cdr3_aa: CASSPGQGWSETQYF

clone_size: .
v_call: TRBV11-2
d_call: TRBD2
j_call: TRBJ2-1
cdr3_nt: TGTGCCAGCAGCTTAGGGCGGGGGGGCTACAATGAGCAGTTCTTC
cdr3_aa: CASSLGRGGYNEQFF

clone_size: .
v_call: TRBV6-5
d_call: .
j_call: TRBJ1-6
cdr3_nt: TGTGCCAGCAGTTACTCGACCGGAGGAACTTCACCCCTCCACTTT
cdr3_aa: CASSYSTGGTSPLHF

clone_size: .
v_call: TRBV6-6
d_call: .
j_call: TRBJ2-4
cdr3_nt: TGTGCCAGTATGAGCGGGTATGGGCCAACTCAAAACATTCAGTACTTC
cdr3_aa: CASMSGYGPTQNIQYF

clone_size: .
v_call: TRBV30
d_call: TRBD1
j_call: TRBJ1-2
cdr3_nt: TGTGCCTGGAAAGAACCGGGACAGCGGATCGATGGCTACACCTTC
cdr3_aa: CAWKEPGQRIDGYTF

clone_size: .
v_call: TRBV5-1
d_call: .
j_call: TRBJ1-1
cdr3_nt: TGCGCCAGCAGCTTGGGAAGGGGCGTGAACACTGAAGCTTTCTTT
cdr3_aa: CASSLGRGVNTEAFF

clone_size: .
v_call: TRBV5-1
d_call: TRBD1
j_call: TRBJ1-1
cdr3_nt: TGCGCCAGCAGCTTGGCCGGGACAGGGTCTGAAGCTTTCTTT
cdr3_aa: CASSLAGTGSEAFF

clone_size: .
v_call: TRBV9
d_call: TRBD1
j_call: TRBJ2-7
cdr3_nt: TGTGCCAGCAGCGCACAGGGGGCAGGCGAGCAGTACTTC
cdr3_aa: CASSAQGAGEQYF

clone_size: .
v_call: TRBV5-4
d_call: TRBD1
j_call: TRBJ1-3
cdr3_nt: TGTGCCAGCAGTCGAGGCCCACTGGGACAGGGGGCGGGAGGAAACACCATATATTTT
cdr3_aa: CASSRGPLGQGAGGNTIYF

clone_size: .
v_call: TRBV11-2
d_call: .
j_call: TRBJ2-5
cdr3_nt: TGTGCCAGCAGCTTAGTCATTCCCAGGCAAGAGACCCAGTACTTC
cdr3_aa: CASSLVIPRQETQYF

clone_size: .
v_call: TRBV29-1
d_call: TRBD2
j_call: TRBJ2-1
cdr3_nt: TGCAGCGTTGAAGCCCCCTTAGGACTAGCCGACTATGAGCAGTTCTTC
cdr3_aa: CSVEAPLGLADYEQFF

clone_size: .
v_call: TRBV28
d_call: TRBD1
j_call: TRBJ2-5
cdr3_nt: TGTGCCATTCAGGGGGTGGTAGAGACCCAGTACTTC
cdr3_aa: CAIQGVVETQYF

clone_size: .
v_call: TRBV18
d_call: .
j_call: TRBJ2-7
cdr3_nt: TGTGCCAGCTCACCAGTTGTAGGGGCCGGGTTCTCCTACGAGCAGTACTTC
cdr3_aa: CASSPVVGAGFSYEQYF

clone_size: .
v_call: TRBV27
d_call: TRBD1
j_call: TRBJ2-7
cdr3_nt: TGTGCCAGCAGTTTCGGTACCCCGGGACAGGGGGCTCTCGAGCAGTACTTC
cdr3_aa: CASSFGTPGQGALEQYF

clone_size: .
v_call: TRBV6-1
d_call: .
j_call: TRBJ2-7
cdr3_nt: TGTGCCAGCAGCGCCCGGGAGACCTACGAGCAGTACTTC
cdr3_aa: CASSARETYEQYF

clone_size: .
v_call: TRBV5-1
d_call: .
j_call: TRBJ2-5
cdr3_nt: TGCGCCAGCAGCCGGGACTCCCCTCCCGAGACCCAGTACTTC
cdr3_aa: CASSRDSPPETQYF

clone_size: .
v_call: TRBV11-2
d_call: TRBD1
j_call: TRBJ2-4
cdr3_nt: TGTGCCAGCAGCGAACTCCATAGGGGGCTGGCCAAAAACATTCAGTACTTC
cdr3_aa: CASSELHRGLAKNIQYF

clone_size: .
v_call: TRBV5-4
d_call: TRBD2
j_call: TRBJ2-7
cdr3_nt: TGTGCCAGCAACCCGGCCGGGGGGGTGCCCTTCTACGAGCAGTACTTC
cdr3_aa: CASNPAGGVPFYEQYF